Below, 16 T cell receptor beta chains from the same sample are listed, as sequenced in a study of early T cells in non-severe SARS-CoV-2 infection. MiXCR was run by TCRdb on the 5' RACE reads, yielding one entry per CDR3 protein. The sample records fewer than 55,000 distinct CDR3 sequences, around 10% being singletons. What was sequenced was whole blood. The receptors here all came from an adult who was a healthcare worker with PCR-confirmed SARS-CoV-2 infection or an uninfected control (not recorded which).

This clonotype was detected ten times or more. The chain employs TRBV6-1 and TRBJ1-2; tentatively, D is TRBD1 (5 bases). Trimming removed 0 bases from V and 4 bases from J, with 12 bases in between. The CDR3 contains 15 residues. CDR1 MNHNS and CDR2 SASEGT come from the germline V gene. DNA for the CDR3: TGTGCCAGCAGTGAAGCGCAGGGAGAGGCCTATGGCTACACCTTC. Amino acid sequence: CASSEAQGEAYGYTF.

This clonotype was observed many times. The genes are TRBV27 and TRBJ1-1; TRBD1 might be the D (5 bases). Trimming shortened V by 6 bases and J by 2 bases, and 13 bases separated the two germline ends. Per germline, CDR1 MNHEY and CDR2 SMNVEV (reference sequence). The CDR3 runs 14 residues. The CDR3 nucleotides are TGTGCCAGCAGGAGAACAGGAATTAACACTGAAGCTTTCTTT. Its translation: CASRRTGINTEAFF.

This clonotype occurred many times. Written as DNA, the CDR3 is TGTGCCAGCAGCTCCCAGGGGGCGTCGGGGTTAAATGAAAAACTGTTTTTT. It yields the protein CASSSQGASGLNEKLFF. The chain joins TRBV5-5 to TRBJ1-4; 8 bases are shared with TRBD1. The J segment lost 5 bases and the V segment lost 3 bases, leaving 12 bases of the junction unmatched. CDR3 length: 17 residues. CDR1 is SGHKS, CDR2 YYEKEE, per germline (reference sequence).

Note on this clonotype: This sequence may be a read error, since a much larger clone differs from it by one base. The CDR3 loop reads CASSQRDRGNEKPFF. In DNA form, the CDR3 reads TGTGCCAGCAGCCAACGGGACAGGGGAAATGAAAAACCGTTTTTT. This chain joins TRBV3-1 and TRBJ1-4; 10 bases map to TRBD1. The CDR3 is 15 residues long. Germline CDR1 reads LGHDT; CDR2 reads YNNKEL (reference sequence).

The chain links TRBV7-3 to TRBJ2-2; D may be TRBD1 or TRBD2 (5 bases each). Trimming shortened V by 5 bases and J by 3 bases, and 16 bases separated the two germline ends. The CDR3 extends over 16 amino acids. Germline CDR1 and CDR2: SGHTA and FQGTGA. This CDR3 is CASSPQGDMDTGELFF. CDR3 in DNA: TGTGCCAGCAGCCCTCAGGGAGACATGGACACCGGGGAGCTGTTTTTT. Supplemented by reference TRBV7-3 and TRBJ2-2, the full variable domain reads GAGVSQTPSNKVTEKGKYVELRCDPISGHTALYWYRQSLGQGPEFLIYFQGTGAADDSGLPNDRFFAVRPEGSVSTLKIQRTERGDSAVYLCASSPQGDMDTGELFFGEGSRLTVL.

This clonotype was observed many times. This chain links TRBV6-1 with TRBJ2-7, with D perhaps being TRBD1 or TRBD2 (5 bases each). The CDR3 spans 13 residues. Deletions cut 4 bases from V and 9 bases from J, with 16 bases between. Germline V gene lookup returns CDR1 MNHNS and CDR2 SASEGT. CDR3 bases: TGTGCCAGCAGTGGGTCGGGACGTGATGTGCAGTACTTC. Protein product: CASSGSGRDVQYF.

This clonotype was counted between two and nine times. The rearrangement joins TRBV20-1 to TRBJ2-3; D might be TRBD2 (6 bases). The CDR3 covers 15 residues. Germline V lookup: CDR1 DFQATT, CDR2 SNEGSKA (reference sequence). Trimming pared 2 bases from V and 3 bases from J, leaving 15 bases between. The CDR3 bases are TGCAGTGCTAGAAATCTGCTGACTAGTACAGATACGCAGTATTTT. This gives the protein CSARNLLTSTDTQYF.

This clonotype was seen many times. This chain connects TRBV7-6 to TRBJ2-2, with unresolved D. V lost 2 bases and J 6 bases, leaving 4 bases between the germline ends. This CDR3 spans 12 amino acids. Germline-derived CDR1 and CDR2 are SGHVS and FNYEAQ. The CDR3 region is CASSLKAGELFF. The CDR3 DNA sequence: TGTGCCAGCAGCTTAAAGGCCGGGGAGCTGTTTTTT. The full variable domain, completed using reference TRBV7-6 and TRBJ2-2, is GAGVSQSPRYKVTKRGQDVALRCDPISGHVSLYWYRQALGQGPEFLTYFNYEAQQDKSGLPNDRFSAERPEGSISTLTIQRTEQRDSAMYRCASSLKAGELFFGEGSRLTVL.

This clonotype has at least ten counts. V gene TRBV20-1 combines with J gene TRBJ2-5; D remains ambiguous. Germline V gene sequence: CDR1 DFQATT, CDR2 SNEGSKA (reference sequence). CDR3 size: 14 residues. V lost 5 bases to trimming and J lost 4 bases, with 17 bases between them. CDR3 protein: CSAPRTGPRETQYF. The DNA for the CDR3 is TGCAGTGCTCCCCGAACCGGCCCAAGAGAGACCCAGTACTTC.

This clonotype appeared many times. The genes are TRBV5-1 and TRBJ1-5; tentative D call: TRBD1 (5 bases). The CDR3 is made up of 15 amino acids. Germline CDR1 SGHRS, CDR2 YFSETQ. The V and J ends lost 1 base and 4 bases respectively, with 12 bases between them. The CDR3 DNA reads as TGCGCCAGCAGCTTGCAGGGCGGGGGTAATCAGCCCCAGCATTTT. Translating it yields CASSLQGGGNQPQHF.

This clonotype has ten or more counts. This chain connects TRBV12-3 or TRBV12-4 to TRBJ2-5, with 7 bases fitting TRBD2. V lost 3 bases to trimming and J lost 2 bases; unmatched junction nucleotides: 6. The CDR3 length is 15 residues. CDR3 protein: CASSFSGGRQETQYF. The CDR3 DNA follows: TGTGCCAGCAGTTTTTCGGGAGGTCGACAAGAGACCCAGTACTTC.

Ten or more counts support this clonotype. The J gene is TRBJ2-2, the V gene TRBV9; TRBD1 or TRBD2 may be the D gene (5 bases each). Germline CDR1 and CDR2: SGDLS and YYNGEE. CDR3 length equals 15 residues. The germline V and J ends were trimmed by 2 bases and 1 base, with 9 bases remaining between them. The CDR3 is CASSVGTGNTGELFF. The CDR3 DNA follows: TGTGCCAGCAGCGTGGGGACGGGGAACACCGGGGAGCTGTTTTTT.

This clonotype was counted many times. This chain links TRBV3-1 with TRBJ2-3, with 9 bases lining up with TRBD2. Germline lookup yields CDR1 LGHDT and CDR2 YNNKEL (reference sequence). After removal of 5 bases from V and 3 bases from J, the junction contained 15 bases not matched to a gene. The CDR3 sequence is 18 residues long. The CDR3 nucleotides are TGTGCCAGCAGCTCCATTGGAAAAGCGGGGGGCTCTACAGATACGCAGTATTTT. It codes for CASSSIGKAGGSTDTQYF.

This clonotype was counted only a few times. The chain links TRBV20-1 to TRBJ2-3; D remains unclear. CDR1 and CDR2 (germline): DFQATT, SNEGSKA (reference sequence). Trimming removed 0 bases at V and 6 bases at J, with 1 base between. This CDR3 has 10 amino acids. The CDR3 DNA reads TGCAGTGCTAGAGAGGATACGCAGTATTTT. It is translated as CSAREDTQYF.

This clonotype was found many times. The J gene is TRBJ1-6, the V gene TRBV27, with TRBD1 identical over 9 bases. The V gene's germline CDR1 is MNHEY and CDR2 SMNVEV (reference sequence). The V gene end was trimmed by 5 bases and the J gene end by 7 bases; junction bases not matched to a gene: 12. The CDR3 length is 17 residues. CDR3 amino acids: CASSPYRGRSENSPLHF. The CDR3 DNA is TGTGCCAGCAGTCCTTACAGGGGGCGCTCTGAGAATTCACCCCTCCACTTT.

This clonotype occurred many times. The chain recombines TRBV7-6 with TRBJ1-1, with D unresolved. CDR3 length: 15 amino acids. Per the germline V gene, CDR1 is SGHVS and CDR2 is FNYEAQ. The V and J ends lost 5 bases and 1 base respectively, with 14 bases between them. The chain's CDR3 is CASSRVGRENTEAFF. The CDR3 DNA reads TGTGCCAGCAGCCGAGTCGGACGGGAGAACACTGAAGCTTTCTTT.